The next 11 T cell receptor beta chains were all read from a single sample in a study of CXCR3-negative and CXCR3-positive naive CD8 T cells (dated by TCRdb to about 2019). What the research found in general, with its limitations: Compared with CXCR3-negative naive cells, CXCR3-positive naive cells had TRB CDR3s with higher hydrophobicity (lower Kidera factor 4), lower energy, and higher strength and volume indices.

Sequenced using a NextSeq 550. The Human TCR Profiling Kit (MiLaboratory) was used to prepare UMI-labeled 5' RACE TRB cDNA libraries. TCRdb reanalyzed the reads, keeping one entry per CDR3 protein sequence and omitting DNA. The record for this sample contains approximately 96,000 distinct CDR3 sequences. About 1% of the sample is taken by the ten largest. Their antigens remain unidentified. Sequenced: naive CXCR3+ CD8+ T cells from blood. In the paper's terms, the cell subset or site label means: CD45RO-CCR7+CD27+CD95- naive CD8+ T cells expressing CXCR3 (TNR3+). The receptors were gathered from a human donor in good health. Some clones in this sample may be carry-over from other donors' samples.

The chain carries TRBV4-2 and TRBJ2-1; TCRdb names TRBD2, which stays unverified in the absence of DNA. The CDR3 is 17 residues long. Germline assignment: CDR1 LGHNA and CDR2 YNFKEQ. Here the CDR3 reads CASSQTLGGGQYNEQFF.

The J gene is TRBJ2-2, the V gene TRBV19; TCRdb returns TRBD1, unconfirmable since there is no DNA. Germline loops: CDR1 LNHDA, CDR2 SQIVND (reference sequence). The CDR3 consists of 15 residues. CDR3 sequence: CASSPPGADTGELFF. Based on the CDR3 plus reference TRBV19 and TRBJ2-2, the full variable domain is DGGITQSPKYLFRKEGQNVTLSCEQNLNHDAMYWYRQDPGQGLRLIYYSQIVNDFQKGDIAEGYSVSREKKESFPLTVTSAQKNPTAFYLCASSPPGADTGELFFGEGSRLTVL.

J is TRBJ2-4 and V is TRBV7-8. Looked up from germline, CDR1 is SGHVS and CDR2 is FQNEAQ. The CDR3 is made up of 15 amino acids. The CDR3 loop is CASSLVGSAKNIQYF.

The V gene is TRBV7-6, the J gene TRBJ2-7; TCRdb indicates TRBD1, and absent DNA this call remains unverified. The germline gives CDR1 SGHVS, CDR2 FNYEAQ. The CDR3 totals 16 residues. CDR3 residues: CASSRLGTDNAYEQYF.

The CDR3 sequence is CSVESGQDRSGANVLTF. The chain carries TRBV29-1 and TRBJ2-6; lacking DNA, the TRBD1 call made by TCRdb goes unchecked. The germline CDR1 and CDR2 sequences are SQVTM and ANQGSEA. The CDR3 loop spans 17 amino acids. The full variable domain, its missing parts supplied by reference TRBV29-1 and TRBJ2-6, is SAVISQKPSRDICQRGTSLTIQCQVDSQVTMMFWYRQQPGQSLTLIATANQGSEATYESGFVIDKFPISRPNLTFSTLTVSNMSPEDSSIYLCSVESGQDRSGANVLTFGAGSRLTVL.

The rearrangement uses TRBV29-1 and TRBJ2-1. The CDR3 loop spans 15 amino acids. Germline CDR1 is SQVTM and CDR2 is ANQGSEA. The chain's CDR3 is CSVEIEEFSYNEQFF.

The chain carries TRBV20-1 and TRBJ2-1. The V gene's germline CDR1 is DFQATT and CDR2 SNEGSKA (reference sequence). The CDR3 runs to 14 residues. CDR3 amino acids: CSAPRQGPYNEQFF.

The J gene is TRBJ2-3, the V gene TRBV19. The CDR3 has 15 amino acids. Germline CDR1 and CDR2: LNHDA and SQIVND (reference sequence). CDR3 sequence: CASSLVGSRADTQYF.

J is TRBJ2-1 and V is TRBV19; TCRdb picks TRBD2, but there is no DNA to check that call. The CDR3 runs to 15 residues. Per germline, CDR1 LNHDA and CDR2 SQIVND (reference sequence). The chain's CDR3 is CASSILAGGDNEQFF.

This chain links TRBV29-1 with TRBJ2-1; TCRdb's assignment of TRBD2 cannot be checked, as there is no DNA. This CDR3 has 12 residues. Looked up from germline, CDR1 is SQVTM and CDR2 is ANQGSEA. The CDR3 reads CSVVPGLNEQFF.

This chain joins TRBV29-1 and TRBJ2-1. CDR3 length: 12 amino acids. Germline V gene data show CDR1 as SQVTM and CDR2 as ANQGSEA. The CDR3 here is CSVEVVAADQFF.